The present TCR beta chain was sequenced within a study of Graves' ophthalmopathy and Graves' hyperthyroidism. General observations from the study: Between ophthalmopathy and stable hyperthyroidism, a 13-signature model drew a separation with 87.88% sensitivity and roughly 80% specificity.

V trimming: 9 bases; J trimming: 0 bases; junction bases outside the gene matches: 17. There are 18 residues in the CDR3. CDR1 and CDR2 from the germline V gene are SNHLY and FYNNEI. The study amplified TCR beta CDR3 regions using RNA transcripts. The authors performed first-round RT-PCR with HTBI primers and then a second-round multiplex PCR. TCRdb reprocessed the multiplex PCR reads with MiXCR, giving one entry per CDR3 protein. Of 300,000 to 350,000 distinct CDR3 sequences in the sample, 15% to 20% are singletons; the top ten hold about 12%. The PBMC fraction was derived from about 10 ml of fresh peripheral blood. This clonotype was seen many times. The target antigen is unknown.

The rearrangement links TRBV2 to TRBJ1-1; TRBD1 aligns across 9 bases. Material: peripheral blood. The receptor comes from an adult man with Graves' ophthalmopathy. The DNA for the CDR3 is TGTGCCAGAGTGGGGCTACAGGGGGCGGTCCCCATGAACACTGAAGCTTTCTTT. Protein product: CARVGLQGAVPMNTEAFF.